The T cell receptor beta chain under discussion was sequenced for a study of T cells in Graves' hyperthyroidism and ophthalmopathy. It was uncontrolled infection, other autoimmune disease, pregnancy or lactation that excluded patients. TCR beta CDR3 regions were amplified from RNA. The TCR CDR3 first-round RT-PCR relied on the HTBI primer set. Each CDR3 protein is one row after TCRdb ran MiXCR on the multiplex PCR reads. In the table there are over 350,000 distinct CDR3 sequences, over 12% of which are singletons. This clonotype was detected many times. The CDR3 consists of 15 residues. The V gene's germline CDR1 is SGHRS and CDR2 YFSETQ. V shed 2 bases and J shed 2 bases, with 11 bases lying between them.

The sample comprised blood. The receptor was derived from a man younger than 30 with Graves' ophthalmopathy. The J gene is TRBJ2-1, the V gene TRBV5-1; D is perhaps TRBD2 (5 bases). CDR3 loop: CASSFASGPYNEQFF. The CDR3 region has the DNA TGCGCCAGCAGCTTCGCCAGCGGCCCCTACAATGAGCAGTTCTTC.